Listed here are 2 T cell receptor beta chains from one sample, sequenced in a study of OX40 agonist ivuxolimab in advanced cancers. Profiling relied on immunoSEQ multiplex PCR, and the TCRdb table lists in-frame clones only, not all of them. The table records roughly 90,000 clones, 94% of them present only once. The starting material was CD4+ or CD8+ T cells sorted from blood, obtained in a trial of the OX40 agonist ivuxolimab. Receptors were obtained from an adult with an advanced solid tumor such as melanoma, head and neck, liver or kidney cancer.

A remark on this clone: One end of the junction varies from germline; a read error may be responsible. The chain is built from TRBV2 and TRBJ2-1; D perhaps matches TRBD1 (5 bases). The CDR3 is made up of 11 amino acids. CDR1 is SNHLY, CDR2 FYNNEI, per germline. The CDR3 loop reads CASREGPTRVF. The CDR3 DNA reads TGTGCCAGCAGAGAAGGGCCCACCAGGGTCTTC.

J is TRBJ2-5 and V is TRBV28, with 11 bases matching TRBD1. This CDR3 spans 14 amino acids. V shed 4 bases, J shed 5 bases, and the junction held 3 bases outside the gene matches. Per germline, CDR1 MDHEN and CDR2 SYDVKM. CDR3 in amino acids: CASSWDRGGETQYF. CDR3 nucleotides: TGTGCCAGCAGTTGGGACAGGGGGGGGGAGACCCAGTACTTC.